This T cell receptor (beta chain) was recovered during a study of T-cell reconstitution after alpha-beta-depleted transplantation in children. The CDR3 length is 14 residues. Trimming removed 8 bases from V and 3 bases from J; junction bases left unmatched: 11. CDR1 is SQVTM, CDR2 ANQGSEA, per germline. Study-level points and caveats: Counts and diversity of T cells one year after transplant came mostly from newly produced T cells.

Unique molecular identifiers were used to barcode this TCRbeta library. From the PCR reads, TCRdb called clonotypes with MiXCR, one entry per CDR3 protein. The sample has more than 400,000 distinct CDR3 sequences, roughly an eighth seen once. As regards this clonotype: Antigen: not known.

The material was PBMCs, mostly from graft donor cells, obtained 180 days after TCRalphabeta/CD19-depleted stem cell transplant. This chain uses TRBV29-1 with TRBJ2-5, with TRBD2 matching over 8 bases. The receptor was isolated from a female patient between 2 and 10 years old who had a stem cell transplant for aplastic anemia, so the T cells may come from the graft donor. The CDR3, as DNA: TGCAGCCTTCGGGGGGGTCTTGACAAAGAGACCCAGTACTTC. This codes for CSLRGGLDKETQYF. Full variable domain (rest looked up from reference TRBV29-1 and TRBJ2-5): SAVISQKPSRDICQRGTSLTIQCQVDSQVTMMFWYRQQPGQSLTLIATANQGSEATYESGFVIDKFPISRPNLTFSTLTVSNMSPEDSSIYLCSLRGGLDKETQYFGPGTRLLVL.